A selection of T cell receptor beta chains follows, all from one sample in a study of cytomegalovirus exposure and HLA in healthy donors. Profiled with immunoSEQ multiplex PCR; TCRdb holds only in-frame clones, not every one. Here the sample spans 150,000 to 200,000 clones, around 79% being singletons. The specimen sequenced was PBMCs. The source of these receptors is a woman aged 45-65 years in good health and CMV-seropositive. The CDR3 runs from the conserved cysteine through the conserved F or W. Fields, in order: V gene, D gene, J gene, clone size, CDR3 protein, CDR3 DNA. D genes are given only for firm matches. Clone size appears in some rows only: once, few, many, or a class for an expanded clone.

>TRBV7-2|.|TRBJ1-2|.
CASSLQGLTTYGYTF
TGTGCCAGCAGCTTACAGGGACTGACGACCTATGGCTACACCTTC
>TRBV29-1|.|TRBJ2-6|.
CSVVGVSGANVLTF
TGCAGCGTTGTAGGGGTGTCTGGGGCCAACGTCCTGACTTTC
>TRBV19|.|TRBJ1-5|.
CASSRGRAPNQPQHF
TGTGCCAGTAGTCGAGGGAGGGCCCCGAATCAGCCCCAGCATTTT
>TRBV7-9|.|TRBJ2-3|.
CASSLRYRLDTDTQYF
TGTGCCAGCAGCTTAAGGTACAGGTTGGACACAGATACGCAGTATTTT
>TRBV28|TRBD2|TRBJ2-3|.
CASSLWTAGASTDTQYF
TGTGCCAGCAGTTTATGGACGGCGGGAGCTAGCACAGATACGCAGTATTTT
>TRBV7-6|TRBD1|TRBJ2-7|.
CASSPEGQGLSEQYF
TGTGCCAGCAGCCCCGAGGGACAGGGCCTAAGCGAGCAGTACTTC
>TRBV7-9|.|TRBJ2-5|.
CASSRDSGQETQYF
TGTGCCAGCAGCCGCGATTCCGGTCAAGAGACCCAGTACTTC
>TRBV29-1|.|TRBJ2-3|.
CSARAGITDTQYF
TGCAGCGCAAGGGCAGGGATCACAGATACGCAGTATTTT
>TRBV15|TRBD1|TRBJ1-5|.
CATSGQGAGQPQHF
TGTGCCACCAGTGGACAGGGGGCGGGTCAGCCCCAGCATTTT
>TRBV5-1|TRBD1|TRBJ1-3|once
CASRPTGSGNTIYF
TGCGCCAGCAGACCGACAGGGTCTGGAAACACCATATATTTT
>TRBV9|.|TRBJ1-3|few
CASSPFGGGNTIYF
TGTGCCAGCAGCCCCTTCGGGGGAGGAAACACCATATATTTT
>TRBV7-8|TRBD1|TRBJ2-4|.
CASSLEDRGYNRGKNIQYF
TGTGCCAGCAGCTTAGAGGACAGGGGATATAATCGTGGCAAAAACATTCAGTACTTC
>TRBV28|.|TRBJ1-5|.
CASQREGWGNQPQHF
TGTGCCAGCCAACGGGAGGGCTGGGGCAATCAGCCCCAGCATTTT
>TRBV7-9|TRBD1|TRBJ1-2|.
CASSLARTGVYGYTF
TGTGCCAGCAGCTTAGCTAGGACAGGGGTCTATGGCTACACCTTC
>TRBV19|TRBD1|TRBJ1-3|.
CASSMTRTGPGNTIYF
TGTGCCAGTAGTATGACACGGACAGGGCCCGGAAACACCATATATTTT
>TRBV6-1|.|TRBJ2-2|.
CASSATGGGDTGELFF
TGTGCCAGCAGTGCGACGGGGGGCGGTGACACCGGGGAGCTGTTTTTT
>TRBV29-1|.|TRBJ2-2|.
CSAISKPGELFF
TGCAGCGCGATATCTAAACCCGGGGAGCTGTTTTTT
>TRBV7-2|TRBD1|TRBJ2-7|.
CASSLAITGGIWYEQYF
TGTGCCAGCAGCTTAGCCATAACAGGGGGCATTTGGTACGAGCAGTACTTC
>TRBV28|TRBD2|TRBJ2-3|.
CASVAGGGTQYF
TGTGCCAGCGTAGCGGGGGGGGGTACGCAGTATTTT
>TRBV18|TRBD2|TRBJ2-3|.
CASSRTSGALTDTQYF
TGTGCCAGCTCACGGACTAGCGGGGCACTCACAGATACGCAGTATTTT
>TRBV5-1|.|TRBJ1-1|.
CASRERSTEAFF
TGCGCCAGCAGGGAGAGGAGCACTGAAGCTTTCTTT
>TRBV7-8|TRBD1|TRBJ2-2|.
CASSLELGGPGELFF
TGTGCCAGCAGCTTAGAACTAGGGGGCCCCGGGGAGCTGTTTTTT
>TRBV27|.|TRBJ2-2|.
CASSLLVASGTGELFF
TGTGCCAGCAGTTTACTAGTGGCCTCGGGCACCGGGGAGCTGTTTTTT
>TRBV29-1|.|TRBJ2-3|.
CSVDAGGTDTQYF
TGCAGCGTCGACGCAGGGGGCACAGATACGCAGTATTTT
>TRBV7-9|TRBD2|TRBJ2-5|.
CASSLSSGEDQETQYF
TGTGCCAGCAGCTTATCTAGCGGGGAGGACCAAGAGACCCAGTACTTC
>TRBV18|TRBD1|TRBJ1-1|.
CASLPPGQGRFTEAFF
TGTGCCAGCTTGCCTCCGGGACAGGGGAGGTTCACTGAAGCTTTCTTT
>TRBV7-2|.|TRBJ2-3|.
CASSLDRGYRTDTQYF
TGTGCCAGCAGCTTAGATCGGGGGTATCGCACAGATACGCAGTATTTT
>TRBV15|TRBD2|TRBJ2-1|.
CATSRELQTSANNEQFF
TGTGCCACCAGCAGAGAACTCCAAACTAGCGCAAACAATGAGCAGTTCTTC
>TRBV21-1|.|TRBJ2-1|.
CASRTSLIGAYNEQFF
TGTGCCAGCAGAACCTCTTTGATAGGGGCCTACAATGAGCAGTTCTTC
>TRBV4-1|.|TRBJ2-1|.
CASSQVWASENEQFF
TGCGCCAGCAGCCAAGTTTGGGCTAGCGAGAATGAGCAGTTCTTC
>TRBV28|TRBD1|TRBJ1-2|.
CASSQGQGEYGYTF
TGTGCCAGCAGCCAGGGACAGGGAGAATATGGCTACACCTTC
>TRBV19|TRBD1|TRBJ1-5|.
CASSMTGRGNQPQHF
TGTGCCAGTAGTATGACAGGGAGAGGCAATCAGCCCCAGCATTTT
>TRBV6-1|TRBD1|TRBJ2-7|.
CASSEWGTGREQYF
TGTGCCAGCAGTGAATGGGGGACAGGTCGCGAGCAGTACTTC
>TRBV6-5|.|TRBJ2-5|.
CASSTRASETQYF
TGTGCCAGCAGTACTAGGGCGAGCGAGACCCAGTACTTC
>TRBV7-2|TRBD2|TRBJ2-5|.
CASSYSGWGLAGQETQYF
TGTGCCAGCAGCTATTCGGGCTGGGGACTAGCGGGCCAAGAGACCCAGTACTTC
>TRBV18|.|TRBJ2-4|.
CASSPPRQILAKNIQYF
TGTGCCAGCTCACCACCGCGGCAGATACTAGCCAAAAACATTCAGTACTTC
>TRBV9|.|TRBJ2-5|.
CASSSTGYQETQYF
TGTGCCAGCAGCTCGACGGGGTACCAAGAGACCCAGTACTTC
>TRBV15|.|TRBJ2-7|.
CATSRDTYEQYF
TGTGCCACCAGCAGAGACACTTACGAGCAGTACTTC
>TRBV2|.|TRBJ1-1|.
CASSPDTVNTEAFF
TGTGCCAGCAGTCCCGACACTGTGAACACTGAAGCTTTCTTT
>TRBV7-8|.|TRBJ2-1|.
CASSPLNQIETVF
TGTGCCAGCAGCCCCCTTAATCAAATCGAGACAGTCTTC
>TRBV9|TRBD2|TRBJ2-1|.
CASSGVAGTREQFF
TGTGCCAGCAGCGGTGTAGCGGGGACGCGTGAGCAGTTCTTC
>TRBV6-1|.|TRBJ2-2|once
CASRRSSRDTGELFF
TGTGCCAGCAGGCGGAGTTCTCGGGACACCGGGGAGCTGTTTTTT
>TRBV18|.|TRBJ1-1|.
CASSPGLYISEAFF
TGTGCCAGCTCACCGGGCCTTTATATTTCTGAAGCTTTCTTT
>TRBV27|TRBD2|TRBJ2-1|.
CASSLSIINKGRGEQFF
TGTGCCAGCAGTTTAAGTATCATTAATAAGGGGAGGGGTGAGCAGTTCTTC
>TRBV10-3|TRBD1|TRBJ1-5|few
CAINTGGAGQPQHF
TGTGCCATCAATACAGGGGGCGCTGGGCAGCCCCAGCATTTT
>TRBV11-3|TRBD2|TRBJ2-7|.
CASSPELAGVGEQYF
TGTGCCAGCAGCCCCGAGCTAGCGGGGGTAGGTGAGCAGTACTTC
>TRBV5-1|.|TRBJ1-4|.
CASRERGEKLFF
TGCGCCAGCAGAGAGCGAGGGGAAAAACTGTTTTTT
>TRBV7-2|TRBD2|TRBJ2-3|.
CASSLKASGDLTDTQYF
TGTGCCAGCAGTCTCAAGGCTAGCGGGGATCTCACAGATACGCAGTATTTT